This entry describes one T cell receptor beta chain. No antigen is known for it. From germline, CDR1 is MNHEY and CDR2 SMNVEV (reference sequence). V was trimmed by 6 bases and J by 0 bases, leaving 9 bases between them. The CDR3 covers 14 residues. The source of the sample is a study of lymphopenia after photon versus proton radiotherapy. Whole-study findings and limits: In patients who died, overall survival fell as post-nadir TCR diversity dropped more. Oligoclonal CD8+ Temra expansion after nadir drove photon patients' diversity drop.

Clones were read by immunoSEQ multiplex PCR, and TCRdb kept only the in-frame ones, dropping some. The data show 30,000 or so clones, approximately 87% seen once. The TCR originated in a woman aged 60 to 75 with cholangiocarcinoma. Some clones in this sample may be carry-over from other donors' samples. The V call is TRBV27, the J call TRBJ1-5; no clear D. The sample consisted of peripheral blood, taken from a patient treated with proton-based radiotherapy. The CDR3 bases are TGTGCCAGCAGACGGACGGATAGCAATCAGCCCCAGCATTTT. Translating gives CASRRTDSNQPQHF.